The rows below give T cell receptor beta chains drawn from one sample of a study of T cell responses to AZD1222 COVID-19 vaccine. TCRdb keeps only in-frame clones here, not all; method: immunoSEQ multiplex PCR. The sample includes under 150,000 clones, approximately 90% of them seen just once. Sequenced material: peripheral blood, taken on day 0 of MenACWY control vaccination. These receptors all stem from an adult in good health. CDR3s include the opening cysteine and the closing phenylalanine or tryptophan. The D gene is left open where the match is weak. Clone size is not always given. Where it is, it says once, few, many or a class for expanded clones.

size,D,J,length,V,CDR3,DNA
.,.,TRBJ2-7,14,TRBV13,CASSLRQLLYEQYF,TGTGCCAGCAGCTTACGACAGCTCCTCTACGAGCAGTACTTC
.,TRBD2,TRBJ2-7,15,TRBV5-4,CASSFITGGLDEQYF,TGTGCCAGCAGCTTTATAACGGGAGGGCTCGACGAGCAGTACTTC
.,TRBD2,TRBJ2-7,14,TRBV29-1,CSVVLAGDPYEQYF,TGCAGCGTTGTACTGGCGGGAGATCCGTACGAGCAGTACTTC
.,TRBD1,TRBJ1-6,18,TRBV19,CASSTTEVRDRDNSPLHF,TGTGCCAGTAGTACCACTGAAGTCCGGGACAGGGATAATTCACCCCTCCACTTT
.,TRBD2,TRBJ2-1,17,TRBV4-2,CASSPSSAGGTYNEQFF,TGTGCCAGCAGCCCATCATCAGCGGGAGGGACCTACAATGAGCAGTTCTTC
.,TRBD2,TRBJ2-7,18,TRBV7-3,CASSLILGLAGSVYEQYF,TGTGCCAGCAGCTTAATATTAGGACTAGCGGGATCGGTCTACGAGCAGTACTTC
.,.,TRBJ2-7,14,TRBV6-6,CASSYAGSKAEQYF,TGTGCCAGCAGTTACGCCGGTTCTAAAGCCGAGCAGTACTTC
once,.,TRBJ2-7,15,TRBV6-5,CASSYRGGQSYEQYF,TGTGCCAGCAGTTACCGGGGGGGACAGTCCTACGAGCAGTACTTC
.,.,TRBJ1-3,14,TRBV6-1,CASSEVLSGNTIYF,TGTGCCAGCAGTGAGGTACTCTCTGGAAACACCATATATTTT
.,.,TRBJ1-1,19,TRBV11-3,CASSLEEERTEFMNTEAFF,TGTGCCAGCAGCTTAGAAGAGGAGAGGACAGAGTTTATGAACACTGAAGCTTTCTTT
few,.,TRBJ2-5,17,TRBV6-1,CASSAQVVIAVMETQYF,TGTGCCAGCAGTGCCCAGGTGGTTATTGCTGTCATGGAGACCCAGTACTTC
.,.,TRBJ2-4,16,TRBV13,CASSLRVGAEENIQYF,TGTGCCAGCAGCTTACGTGTGGGGGCTGAAGAAAACATTCAGTACTTC
.,.,TRBJ2-3,18,TRBV11-2,CASSRVGGPGLLADTQYF,TGTGCCAGCAGCAGAGTTGGAGGGCCGGGACTTCTAGCAGATACGCAGTATTTT
.,TRBD2,TRBJ2-2,15,TRBV14,CASSPRTSGSGELFF,TGTGCCAGCAGCCCCCGGACTAGCGGGAGCGGGGAGCTGTTTTTT
.,TRBD2,TRBJ2-1,16,TRBV27,CASSLSAGGVYNEQFF,TGTGCCAGCAGTTTATCCGCGGGAGGGGTTTACAATGAGCAGTTCTTC
once,TRBD1,TRBJ1-5,13,TRBV12-3/TRBV12-4,CASRRTGDQPQHF,TGTGCCAGCAGAAGGACAGGCGATCAGCCCCAGCATTTT
.,.,TRBJ2-2,16,TRBV19,CASSIHDSASTGELFF,TGTGCCAGTAGTATCCACGACTCAGCTAGCACCGGGGAGCTGTTTTTT
.,.,TRBJ2-1,13,TRBV5-6,CASSVGRRNEQFF,TGTGCCAGCAGCGTAGGACGCCGAAATGAGCAGTTCTTC
.,TRBD2,TRBJ2-2,17,TRBV10-3,CAISGLAGEVNTGELFF,TGTGCCATCAGCGGACTAGCGGGAGAGGTTAACACCGGGGAGCTGTTTTTT
once,.,TRBJ2-7,14,TRBV30,CAWSVIGSVYEQYF,TGTGCCTGGAGTGTCATCGGTAGTGTCTACGAGCAGTACTTC
.,.,TRBJ1-3,12,TRBV6-5,CASRGRGNTIYF,TGTGCCAGCAGGGGGCGCGGAAACACCATATATTTT
.,TRBD2,TRBJ2-2,15,TRBV5-1,CASSPRAGDTGELFF,TGCGCCAGCAGCCCCCGGGCGGGGGACACCGGGGAGCTGTTTTTT
.,.,TRBJ2-7,14,TRBV9,CASSVVGSSYEQYF,TGTGCCAGCAGCGTAGTCGGGAGCTCCTACGAGCAGTACTTC
.,TRBD2,TRBJ2-3,17,TRBV6-2/TRBV6-3,CASSYLLLAGDTDTQYF,TGTGCCAGCAGTTACTTACTACTAGCGGGGGATACAGATACGCAGTATTTT
.,TRBD1,TRBJ1-1,15,TRBV29-1,CSVVRGRAYHTEAFF,TGCAGCGTTGTTAGGGGGCGCGCTTACCACACTGAAGCTTTCTTT
few,.,TRBJ1-1,14,TRBV9,CASSLEGPGTEAFF,TGTGCCAGCAGCCTCGAAGGGCCCGGCACTGAAGCTTTCTTT
.,TRBD1,TRBJ1-1,12,TRBV11-3,CASSEQGTEAFF,TGTGCCAGCAGCGAACAGGGGACTGAAGCTTTCTTT
once,TRBD2,TRBJ2-1,15,TRBV5-4,CASSPTSGSHNEQFF,TGTGCCAGCAGCCCAACTAGCGGGAGTCATAATGAGCAGTTCTTC
.,.,TRBJ2-3,15,TRBV6-4,CASSLTDGSADTQYF,TGTGCCAGCAGTCTGACTGACGGGAGTGCAGATACGCAGTATTTT
.,.,TRBJ2-7,11,TRBV6-5,CASSYSDEQYF,TGTGCCAGCAGTTACTCGGACGAGCAGTACTTC
.,.,TRBJ2-7,13,TRBV29-1,CSVNKANSYEQYF,TGCAGCGTTAATAAGGCCAACTCCTACGAGCAGTACTTC
.,.,TRBJ1-5,13,TRBV21-1,CASKTGSSQPQHF,TGTGCCAGCAAAACAGGGAGCAGTCAGCCCCAGCATTTT
.,TRBD1,TRBJ1-5,16,TRBV7-8,CASSSRTGGAYEPQHF,TGTGCCAGCAGCTCTCGCACAGGGGGCGCTTACGAGCCCCAGCATTTT
once,.,TRBJ1-1,14,TRBV11-3,CASSLGRGNTEAFF,TGTGCCAGCAGCTTAGGCAGGGGGAACACTGAAGCTTTCTTT
.,.,TRBJ2-5,17,TRBV27,CASSSHELMRRWETQYF,TGTGCCAGCAGTTCCCACGAACTCATGCGACGGTGGGAGACCCAGTACTTC
.,.,TRBJ1-2,14,TRBV6-5,CASSRRASMGGYTF,TGTGCCAGCAGTCGCCGGGCCAGCATGGGTGGCTACACCTTC
.,TRBD1,TRBJ1-2,16,TRBV5-6,CASSLAKGTGVYGYTF,TGTGCCAGCAGCTTGGCCAAAGGGACAGGGGTCTATGGCTACACCTTC
.,.,TRBJ1-5,15,TRBV28,CASSPPGQFNQPQHF,TGTGCCAGCAGTCCCCCGGGGCAGTTCAATCAGCCCCAGCATTTT
.,.,TRBJ1-2,16,TRBV6-5,CASSYSATAANYGYTF,TGTGCCAGCAGTTACTCAGCCACCGCAGCTAACTATGGCTACACCTTC
.,TRBD1,TRBJ1-1,16,TRBV9,CASSPPGTGGFTEAFF,TGTGCCAGCAGCCCCCCGGGGACAGGGGGGTTCACTGAAGCTTTCTTT
.,TRBD1,TRBJ1-2,17,TRBV5-3,CARSYKGQGNKVYGYTF,TGTGCCAGAAGCTACAAGGGACAGGGGAACAAAGTCTATGGCTACACCTTC
.,.,TRBJ2-7,13,TRBV11-2,CASKGLRHYEQYF,TGTGCCAGCAAGGGACTCCGTCACTACGAGCAGTACTTC
.,.,TRBJ2-5,13,TRBV11-3,CASSLDSEETQYF,TGTGCCAGCAGCTTAGATAGTGAAGAGACCCAGTACTTC
.,.,TRBJ1-5,14,TRBV2,CASSGGTSNQPQHF,TGTGCCAGCAGTGGGGGGACTAGCAATCAGCCCCAGCATTTT
.,.,TRBJ1-1,16,TRBV11-3,CASSLASGDMNTEAFF,TGTGCCAGCAGCTTAGCATCCGGGGATATGAACACTGAAGCTTTCTTT
.,.,TRBJ2-3,15,TRBV19,CASTPGGSSTDTQYF,TGTGCCAGTACCCCCGGCGGTTCTAGCACAGATACGCAGTATTTT
.,.,TRBJ1-2,11,TRBV20-1,CSARDWKNYTF,TGCAGTGCTAGAGATTGGAAGAACTACACCTTC
.,TRBD2,TRBJ2-1,15,TRBV7-2,CASSLDRTSVNEQFF,TGTGCCAGCAGCTTAGACAGGACTAGCGTAAATGAGCAGTTCTTC
.,.,TRBJ1-2,14,TRBV27,CASSPRWDIYGYTF,TGTGCCAGCAGTCCCCGTTGGGACATCTATGGCTACACCTTC
.,TRBD1,TRBJ2-7,14,TRBV12-5,CASGLPGQDYEQYF,TGTGCTAGTGGTTTGCCAGGACAGGACTACGAGCAGTACTTC
.,TRBD2,TRBJ2-1,15,TRBV5-1,CASSQGLAGGPASLF,TGCGCCAGCAGCCAAGGACTAGCGGGAGGGCCGGCATCCCTCTTC